This T cell receptor (beta chain) was identified during a study of a mutant IDH1 vaccine in newly diagnosed glioma. At the level of the study: Vaccine administration was initiated 4-6 weeks following radiotherapy alone, or with temozolomide cycles. General observations from the study: Patients mounted vaccine-induced immune responses in about 93% of cases.

The trim removed 0 bases at V and 2 bases at J, leaving 13 bases unmatched. The CDR3 has 18 residues. CDR1 is SGHRS and CDR2 is YFSETQ in the germline V gene. As regards this clone: What it binds is unknown.

Here immunoSEQ multiplex PCR was the method, and the copy in TCRdb shows in-frame clones only, minus some. The sample yields over 45,000 clones, over 65% seen once. The sample's time point: week 35, safety follow-up. Each dose delivered 300 ug of mutant IDH1 20-mer peptide subcutaneously with imiquimod. Every donor had a new WHO grade 3 or 4 astrocytoma that was IDH1-mutant, with loss of nuclear ATRX. The sequenced sample was PBMCs, obtained from a glioma patient whose treatment included an IDH1 peptide vaccine. The TCR was taken from a man between 35 and 55 years old with glioma. The chain is built from TRBV5-1 and TRBJ2-5; 7 nucleotides agree with TRBD1. The CDR3 region has the DNA TGCGCCAGCAGCTTGGATGTTGCAGGGGGTTTGGTTCAAGAGACCCAGTACTTC. It specifies CASSLDVAGGLVQETQYF. The whole variable domain, filled in from reference TRBV5-1 and TRBJ2-5, reads KAGVTQTPRYLIKTRGQQVTLSCSPISGHRSVSWYQQTPGQGLQFLFEYFSETQRNKGNFPGRFSGRQFSNSRSEMNVSTLELGDSALYLCASSLDVAGGLVQETQYFGPGTRLLVL.